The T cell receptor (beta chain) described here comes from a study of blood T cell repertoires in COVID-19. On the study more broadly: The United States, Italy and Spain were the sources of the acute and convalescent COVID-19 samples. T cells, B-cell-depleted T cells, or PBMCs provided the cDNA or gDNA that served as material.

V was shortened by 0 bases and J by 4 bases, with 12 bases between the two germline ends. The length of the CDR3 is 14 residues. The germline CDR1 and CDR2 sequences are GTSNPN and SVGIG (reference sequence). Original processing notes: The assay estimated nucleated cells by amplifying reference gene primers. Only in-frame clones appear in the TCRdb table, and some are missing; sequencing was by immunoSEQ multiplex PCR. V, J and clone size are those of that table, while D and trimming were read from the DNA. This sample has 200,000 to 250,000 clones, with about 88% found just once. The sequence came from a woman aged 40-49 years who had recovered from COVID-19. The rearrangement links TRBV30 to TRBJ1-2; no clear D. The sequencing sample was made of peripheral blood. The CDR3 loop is CAWSVRAGSYGYTF. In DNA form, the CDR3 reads TGTGCCTGGAGTGTTCGAGCAGGTTCCTATGGCTACACCTTC.